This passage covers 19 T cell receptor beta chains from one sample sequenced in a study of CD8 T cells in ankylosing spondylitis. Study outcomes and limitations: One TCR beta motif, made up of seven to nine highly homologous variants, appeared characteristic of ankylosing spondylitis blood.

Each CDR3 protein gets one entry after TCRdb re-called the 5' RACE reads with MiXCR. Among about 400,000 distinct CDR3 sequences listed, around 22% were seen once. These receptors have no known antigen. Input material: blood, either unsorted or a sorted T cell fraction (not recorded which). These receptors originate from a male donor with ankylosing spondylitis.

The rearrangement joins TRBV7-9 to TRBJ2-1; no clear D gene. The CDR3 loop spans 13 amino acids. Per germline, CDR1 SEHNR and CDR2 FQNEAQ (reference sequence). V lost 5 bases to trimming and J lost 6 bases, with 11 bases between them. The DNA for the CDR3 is TGTGCCAGCAGCAGAGGCCCGGGCAATGAGCAGTTCTTC. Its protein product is CASSRGPGNEQFF.

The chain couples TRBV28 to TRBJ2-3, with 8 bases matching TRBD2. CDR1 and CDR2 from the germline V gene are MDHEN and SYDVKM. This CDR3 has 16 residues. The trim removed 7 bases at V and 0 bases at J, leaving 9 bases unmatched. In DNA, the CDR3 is TGTGCCAGCACCTCCATAGCGGGGACTAGCACAGATACGCAGTATTTT. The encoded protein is CASTSIAGTSTDTQYF.

In DNA, the CDR3 is TGTGCCAGTAGTATTTCGTCACAGGTAAACACTGAAGCTTTCTTT. Encoded protein: CASSISSQVNTEAFF. The chain has TRBV19 and TRBJ1-1; the D gene is possibly TRBD1 (5 bases). This CDR3 has 15 amino acids. Germline lookup yields CDR1 LNHDA and CDR2 SQIVND (reference sequence). V was shortened by 3 bases and J by 2 bases, with 13 bases between the two germline ends.

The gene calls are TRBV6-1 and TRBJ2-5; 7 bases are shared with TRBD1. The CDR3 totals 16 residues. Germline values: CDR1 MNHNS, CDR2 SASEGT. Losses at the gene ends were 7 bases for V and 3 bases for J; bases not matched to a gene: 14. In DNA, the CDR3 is TGTGCCAGCAATACAGGGGTTGGTGCCCCCAAAGAGACCCAGTACTTC. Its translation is CASNTGVGAPKETQYF.

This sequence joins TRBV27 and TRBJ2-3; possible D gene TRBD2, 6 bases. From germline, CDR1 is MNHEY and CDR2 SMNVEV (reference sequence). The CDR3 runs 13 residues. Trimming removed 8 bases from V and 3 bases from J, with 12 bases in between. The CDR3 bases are TGTGCCAGCCGACGGGCGGGAACAGATACGCAGTATTTT. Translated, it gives CASRRAGTDTQYF.

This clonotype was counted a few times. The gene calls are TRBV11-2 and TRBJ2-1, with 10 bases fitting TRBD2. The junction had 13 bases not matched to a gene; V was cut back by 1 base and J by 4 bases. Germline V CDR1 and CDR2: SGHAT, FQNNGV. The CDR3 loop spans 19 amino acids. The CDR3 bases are TGTGCCAGCAGCTTAGTCGGCAGACCAGCGGGAGGGGGGTACAATGAGCAGTTCTTC. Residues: CASSLVGRPAGGGYNEQFF.

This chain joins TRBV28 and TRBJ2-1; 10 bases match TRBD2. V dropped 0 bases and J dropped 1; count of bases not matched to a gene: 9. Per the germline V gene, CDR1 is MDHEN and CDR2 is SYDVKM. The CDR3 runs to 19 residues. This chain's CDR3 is CASSLWSLAGDRSYNEQFF. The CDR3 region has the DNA TGTGCCAGCAGTTTATGGTCTCTAGCGGGAGACCGGTCCTACAATGAGCAGTTCTTC.

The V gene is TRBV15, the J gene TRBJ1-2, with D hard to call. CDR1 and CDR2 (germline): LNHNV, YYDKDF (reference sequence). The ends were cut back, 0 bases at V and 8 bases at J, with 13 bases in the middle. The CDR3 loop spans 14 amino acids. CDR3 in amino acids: CATSRDFGISGYTF. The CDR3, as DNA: TGTGCCACCAGCAGAGATTTTGGGATTTCAGGCTACACCTTC.

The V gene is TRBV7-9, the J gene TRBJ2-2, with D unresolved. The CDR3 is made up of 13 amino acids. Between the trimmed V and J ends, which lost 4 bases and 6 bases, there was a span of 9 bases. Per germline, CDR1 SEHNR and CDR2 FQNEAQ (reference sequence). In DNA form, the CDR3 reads TGTGCCAGCAGCTACCACAGAGCCGGGGAGCTGTTTTTT. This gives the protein CASSYHRAGELFF.

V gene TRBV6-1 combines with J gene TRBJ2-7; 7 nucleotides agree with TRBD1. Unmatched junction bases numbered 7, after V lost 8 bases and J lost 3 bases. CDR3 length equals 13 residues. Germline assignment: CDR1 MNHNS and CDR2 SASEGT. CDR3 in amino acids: CASATGYDYEQYF. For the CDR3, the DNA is TGTGCCAGCGCGACAGGGTATGACTACGAGCAGTACTTC.

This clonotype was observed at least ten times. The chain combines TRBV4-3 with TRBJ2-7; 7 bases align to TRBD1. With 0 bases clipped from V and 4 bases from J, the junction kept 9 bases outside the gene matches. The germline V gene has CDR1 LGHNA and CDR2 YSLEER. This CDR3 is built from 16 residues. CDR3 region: CASSQDMLGQPYEQYF. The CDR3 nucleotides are TGCGCCAGCAGCCAAGACATGTTGGGACAGCCTTACGAGCAGTACTTC.

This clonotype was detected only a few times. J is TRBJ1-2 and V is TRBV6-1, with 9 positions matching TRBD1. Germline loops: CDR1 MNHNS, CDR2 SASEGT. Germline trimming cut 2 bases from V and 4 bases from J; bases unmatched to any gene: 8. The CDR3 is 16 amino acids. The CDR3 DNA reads TGTGCCAGCAGTGAATCGTGGGGGACAGGGACCTATGGCTACACCTTC. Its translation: CASSESWGTGTYGYTF.

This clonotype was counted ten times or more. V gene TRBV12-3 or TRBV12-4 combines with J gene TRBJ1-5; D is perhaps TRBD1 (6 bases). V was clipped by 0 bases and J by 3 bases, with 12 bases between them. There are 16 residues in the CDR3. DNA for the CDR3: TGTGCCAGCAGTTTAGCAGGGGGAGGCGACAATCAGCCCCAGCATTTT. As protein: CASSLAGGGDNQPQHF.

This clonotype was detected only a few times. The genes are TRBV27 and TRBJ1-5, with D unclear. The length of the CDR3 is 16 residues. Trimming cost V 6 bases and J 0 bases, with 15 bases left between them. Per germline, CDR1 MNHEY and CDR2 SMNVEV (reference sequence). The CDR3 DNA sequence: TGTGCCAGCAGGTCTGGGCCTCCATATAGCAATCAGCCCCAGCATTTT. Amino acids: CASRSGPPYSNQPQHF.

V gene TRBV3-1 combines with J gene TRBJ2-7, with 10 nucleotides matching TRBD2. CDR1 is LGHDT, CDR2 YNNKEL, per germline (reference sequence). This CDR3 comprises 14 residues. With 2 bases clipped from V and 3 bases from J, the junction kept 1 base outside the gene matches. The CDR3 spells CASSQTSGDYEQYF. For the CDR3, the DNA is TGTGCCAGCAGCCAAACTAGCGGGGACTACGAGCAGTACTTC.

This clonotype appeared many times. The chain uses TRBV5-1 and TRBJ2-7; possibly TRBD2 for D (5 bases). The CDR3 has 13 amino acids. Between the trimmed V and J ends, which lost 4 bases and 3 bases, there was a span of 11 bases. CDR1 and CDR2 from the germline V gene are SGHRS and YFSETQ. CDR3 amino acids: CASSEDFLYEQYF. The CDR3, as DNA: TGCGCCAGCAGCGAGGACTTCCTCTACGAGCAGTACTTC.

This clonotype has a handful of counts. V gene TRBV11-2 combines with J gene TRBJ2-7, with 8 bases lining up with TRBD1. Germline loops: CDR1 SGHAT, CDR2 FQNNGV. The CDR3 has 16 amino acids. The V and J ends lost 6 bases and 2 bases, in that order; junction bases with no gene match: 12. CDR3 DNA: TGTGCCAGCAGGAAAACCGGGACAGGACTTACCTACGAGCAGTACTTC. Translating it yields CASRKTGTGLTYEQYF.

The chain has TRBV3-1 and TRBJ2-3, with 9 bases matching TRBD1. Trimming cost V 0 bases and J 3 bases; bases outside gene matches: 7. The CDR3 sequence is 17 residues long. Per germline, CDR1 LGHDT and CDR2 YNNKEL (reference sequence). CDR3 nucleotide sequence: TGTGCCAGCAGCCAAGATCGAAGACAGGGGGGTACAGATACGCAGTATTTT. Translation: CASSQDRRQGGTDTQYF.

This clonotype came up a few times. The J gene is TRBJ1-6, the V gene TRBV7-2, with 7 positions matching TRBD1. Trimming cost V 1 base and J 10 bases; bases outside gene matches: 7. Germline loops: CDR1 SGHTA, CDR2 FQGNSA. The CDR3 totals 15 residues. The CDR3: CASSLDTGEGSPLHF. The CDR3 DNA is TGTGCCAGCAGCTTAGATACAGGGGAAGGCTCACCCCTCCACTTT.